These 7 T cell receptor beta chains share one sample of origin, sequenced in a study of T-cell reconstitution after alpha-beta-depleted transplantation in children. Unique molecular identifiers were incorporated when the TCRbeta library was constructed. A single record per CDR3 protein comes from TCRdb applying MiXCR to the PCR reads. The data show around 600,000 distinct CDR3 sequences, approximately 17% seen once. This sample comprised PBMCs from the stem cell graft donor, obtained from the stem cell graft. Receptor source: a human donor who donated a stem cell graft to a child with acute myeloid leukemia.

This clonotype was detected ten times or more. This chain connects TRBV20-1 to TRBJ2-7; 8 bases fit TRBD1. The CDR3 is 14 amino acids. Germline values: CDR1 DFQATT, CDR2 SNEGSKA (reference sequence). Trimming removed 5 bases from V and 4 bases from J; junction bases left unmatched: 10. CDR3 nucleotide sequence: TGCAGTGCTCTGGGCCGGGGACAGGCTTACGAGCAGTACTTC. This codes for CSALGRGQAYEQYF.

The V call is TRBV20-1, the J call TRBJ2-2; no clear D. V lost 5 bases, J lost 1 base, and 11 bases lay in between. The CDR3 runs to 14 residues. CDR1 is DFQATT and CDR2 is SNEGSKA in the germline V gene (reference sequence). CDR3 sequence: CSAFRTQNTGELFF. CDR3 nucleotide sequence: TGCAGTGCTTTTCGGACCCAGAACACCGGGGAGCTGTTTTTT.

The chain has TRBV12-3 or TRBV12-4 and TRBJ1-2, with TRBD1 as a possible D gene (5 bases). This CDR3 is 12 amino acids long. The V gene lost 5 bases and the J gene lost 4 bases, with 8 bases spanning the gap. The CDR3 coding sequence is TGTGCCAGCAGTGACAGTCCCTATGGCTACACCTTC. Translated, it gives CASSDSPYGYTF.

In its sample, this clonotype was seen a few times. The V call is TRBV10-3, the J call TRBJ2-5; 11 nucleotides agree with TRBD2. CDR1 and CDR2 from the germline V gene are ENHRY and SYGVKD. The CDR3 consists of 18 residues. J gave up 1 base and V 2 bases, and 9 bases lay outside the gene matches. The CDR3 here is CAISEPNIAGGLQETQYF. As DNA, the CDR3 is TGTGCCATCAGTGAGCCGAACATAGCGGGGGGGCTCCAAGAGACCCAGTACTTC.

This clonotype has more than one count but fewer than ten. The chain joins TRBV7-9 to TRBJ1-1; 9 nucleotides agree with TRBD1. This CDR3 has 16 amino acids. CDR1 is SEHNR, CDR2 FQNEAQ, per germline (reference sequence). Trimming at V came to 4 bases and at J to 4 bases, leaving 10 bases not matched to a gene. CDR3 protein: CASSSSKQGATTEAFF. CDR3 DNA: TGTGCCAGCAGCTCGAGCAAACAGGGGGCGACCACTGAAGCTTTCTTT.

This clonotype was seen many times. The J gene is TRBJ2-5, the V gene TRBV27; 9 bases line up with TRBD2. Per germline, CDR1 MNHEY and CDR2 SMNVEV (reference sequence). V was pared by 5 bases and J by 2 bases, with 6 bases of the junction left unmatched. The CDR3 sequence is 15 residues long. The DNA for the CDR3 is TGTGCCAGCAGTGAACTAGCGGGCCCACAAGAGACCCAGTACTTC. It codes for CASSELAGPQETQYF.

This clonotype was counted ten times or more. The chain couples TRBV29-1 to TRBJ2-3, with 7 bases lining up with TRBD1. J was trimmed by 3 bases and V by 6 bases; bases with no gene match: 3. Per the germline V gene, CDR1 is SQVTM and CDR2 is ANQGSEA. The CDR3 has 12 amino acids. CDR3 sequence: CSVGTDTDTQYF. DNA of the CDR3: TGCAGCGTGGGGACAGATACAGATACGCAGTATTTT.